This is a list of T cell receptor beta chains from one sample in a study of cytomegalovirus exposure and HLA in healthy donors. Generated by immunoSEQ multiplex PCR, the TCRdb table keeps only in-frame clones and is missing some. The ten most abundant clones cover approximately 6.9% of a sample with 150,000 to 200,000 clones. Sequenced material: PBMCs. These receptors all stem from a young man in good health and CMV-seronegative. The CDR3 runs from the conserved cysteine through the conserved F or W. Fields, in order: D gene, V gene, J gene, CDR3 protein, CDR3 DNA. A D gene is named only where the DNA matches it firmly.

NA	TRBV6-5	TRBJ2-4	CASSAPPGRDIQYF	TGTGCCAGCAGCGCACCCCCGGGTCGGGACATTCAGTACTTC
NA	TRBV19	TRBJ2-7	CASSMKGHSIYEQYF	TGTGCCAGTAGTATGAAGGGACATTCAATCTACGAGCAGTACTTC
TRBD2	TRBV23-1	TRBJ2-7	CASSQFLAVYEQYF	TGCGCCAGCAGTCAATTCCTAGCGGTCTACGAGCAGTACTTC
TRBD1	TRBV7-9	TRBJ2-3	CATLQGTGTDTQYF	TGTGCCACCCTCCAGGGGACAGGGACAGATACGCAGTATTTT
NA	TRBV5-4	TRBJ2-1	CASSARYLSYNEQFF	TGTGCCAGCAGCGCCCGCTACCTCTCCTACAATGAGCAGTTCTTC
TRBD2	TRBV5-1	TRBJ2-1	CASKDSGSSYNEQFF	TGCGCCAGCAAGGATAGCGGGAGTTCCTACAATGAGCAGTTCTTC
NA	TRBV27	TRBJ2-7	CASSYGGPYEQYF	TGTGCCAGCAGTTACGGGGGGCCCTACGAGCAGTACTTC
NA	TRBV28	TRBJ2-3	CASSLLGGRGASTDTQYF	TGTGCCAGCAGTTTATTGGGAGGGAGGGGGGCTAGCACAGATACGCAGTATTTT
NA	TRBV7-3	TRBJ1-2	CASSPGQNYGYTF	TGTGCCAGCAGCCCCGGACAAAACTATGGCTACACCTTC
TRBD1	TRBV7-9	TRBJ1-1	CASSPGQGWTEAFF	TGTGCCAGCAGCCCAGGACAGGGATGGACTGAAGCTTTCTTT
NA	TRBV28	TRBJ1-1	CASSPYGRSQNTEAFF	TGTGCCAGCAGTCCCTACGGGAGGTCCCAGAACACTGAAGCTTTCTTT
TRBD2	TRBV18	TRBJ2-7	CASSPPAGGYSEQYF	TGTGCCAGCTCACCACCGGCCGGGGGGTACTCCGAGCAGTACTTC
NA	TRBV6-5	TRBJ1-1	CASSYSYRVDTEAFF	TGTGCCAGCAGTTACTCGTACAGGGTCGACACTGAAGCTTTCTTT
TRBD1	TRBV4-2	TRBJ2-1	CASSLRNRGSNEQFF	TGTGCCAGCAGCCTCCGCAACAGGGGCAGCAATGAGCAGTTCTTC
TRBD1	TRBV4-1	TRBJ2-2	CASSLVRPGQVGTGELFF	TGCGCCAGCAGCCTAGTTCGACCGGGACAGGTGGGGACCGGGGAGCTGTTTTTT
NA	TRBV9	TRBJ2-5	CASSDLQGPGETQYF	TGTGCCAGCAGCGACCTCCAGGGGCCCGGGGAGACCCAGTACTTC
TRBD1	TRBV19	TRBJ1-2	CASSVQTGAMNCGYTF	TGTGCCAGTAGTGTACAAACAGGGGCGATGAACTGTGGCTACACCTTC
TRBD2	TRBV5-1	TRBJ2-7	CASSWTSGSYEQYF	TGCGCCAGCAGCTGGACTAGCGGCTCCTACGAGCAGTACTTC
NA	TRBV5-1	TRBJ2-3	CASSPEGISGSTDTQYF	TGCGCCAGCAGCCCGGAGGGGATCAGCGGGAGCACAGATACGCAGTATTTT
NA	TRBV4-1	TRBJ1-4	CASSSYGLVATNEKLFF	TGCGCCAGCAGCTCTTACGGGTTGGTTGCAACTAATGAAAAACTGTTTTTT
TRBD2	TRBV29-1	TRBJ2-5	CSVAAGVQETQYF	TGCAGCGTTGCCGCGGGGGTCCAAGAGACCCAGTACTTC
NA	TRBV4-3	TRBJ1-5	CASSQGAGIQPQHF	TGCGCCAGCAGCCAAGGTGCAGGGATCCAGCCCCAGCATTTT
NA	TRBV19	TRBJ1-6	CASSAIRLQNSPLHF	TGTGCCAGTAGTGCGATCAGACTCCAGAATTCACCCCTCCACTTT